This T cell receptor beta chain was observed in a study of kidney transplant recipient with SARS-CoV-2 infection (dated by TCRdb to the early 2020s). This clonotype came up a few times. Which antigen it targets is not known. Qualities for individual bases were not recorded, and no much larger clone is one base off. Relative to germline, V is 5 bases shorter and J is 3 bases shorter, with 11 bases between their ends. The CDR3 goes from the cysteine to the phenylalanine over 14 residues. Only the CDR3 part of the read is kept: 42 bases, read in frame from the first base. The CDR1 and CDR2 encoded by the germline V gene are SNHLY and FYNNEI. According to the study, the label for this sample's time point signals: pre-pandemic baseline sample and day 111 after first positive SARS-CoV-2 test. Sequenced on an Illumina MiSeq. Profiling of the peripheral T cell repertoire was carried out for human TCRbeta genes. In the paper's pipeline: To account for variability over time, differences in clonotype abundance were tested using beta-binomial modelling. Expanded clonotypes were screened against the ImmuneCODE reference database of SARS-CoV-2-associated TCRs and mapped to viral genome regions. Additional analyses of the repertoire looked at TRBV gene usage, CDR3 length, CDR3 amino acid overlap between time points, clonotype abundance distributions and Jaccard similarity. The public reads were reprocessed in TCRdb via fastp at Q25 and MiXCR, keeping in-frame beta chains. Each CDR3 protein appears once, grouped with its most common genes and DNA. The V and J calls here are based on TCRdb, not the publication. The sample contains under 250,000 distinct CDR3 sequences, about 28% of them found a single time. Roughly 7% of the sample is in the top ten clones.

The chain joins TRBV2 to TRBJ1-5; matching of 6 bases hints at TRBD1 as the D gene. This TCR derives from a male patient in his thirties who had COVID-19 and was a kidney transplant recipient. After a transplant, not all T cells may be the patient's own; some may come from the graft donor. The sequencing here drew on a blood sample, taken at baseline and around day 110 from a kidney transplant recipient. CDR3 loop: CASSSDRLNQPQHF. The nucleotide sequence is TGTGCCAGCAGTTCCGACAGGCTCAATCAGCCCCAGCATTTT.